Listed below are T cell receptor beta chains from one sample, sequenced in a study of somatic mutations in cytotoxic T cells in rheumatoid arthritis. TCRdb's table, derived via immunoSEQ multiplex PCR, lists solely in-frame clones and lacks some. The sample consists of approximately 8,600 clones, roughly 75% of them appearing once. The source material was CD8+ T cells sorted from blood. Receptors were obtained from a woman in her 50s in good health. CDR3s include the opening cysteine and the closing phenylalanine or tryptophan. The D gene is left open where the match is weak. Clone size is shown for a subset of rows, as once, few, many or a class of expanded clone.

V gene: TRBV6-4; J gene: TRBJ1-2; D gene: NA; clone size: NA; CDR3 DNA: TGTGCCAGCAACCCGACCGGGACACTGAACTATGGCTACACCTTC; CDR3 protein: CASNPTGTLNYGYTF
V gene: TRBV4-2; J gene: TRBJ1-1; D gene: NA; clone size: NA; CDR3 DNA: TGTGCCAGCAGCCAAGAGGGTGGGGAGGGGGCTGAAGCTTTCTTT; CDR3 protein: CASSQEGGEGAEAFF
V gene: TRBV4-3; J gene: TRBJ2-1; D gene: TRBD2; clone size: NA; CDR3 DNA: TGCGCCAGCAGCCAAAACTCAGCGGGGGGATTCTACAATGAGCAGTTCTTC; CDR3 protein: CASSQNSAGGFYNEQFF
V gene: TRBV28; J gene: TRBJ2-7; D gene: TRBD2; clone size: NA; CDR3 DNA: TGTGCCAGCAGTACCCGCGGGGGGCACGCTTTTCTCAACGAGCAGTACTTC; CDR3 protein: CASSTRGGHAFLNEQYF
V gene: TRBV11-2; J gene: TRBJ2-5; D gene: TRBD1; clone size: once; CDR3 DNA: TGTGCCAGCAGCTTAGGGGACAGGGGGCAAGAGACCCAGTACTTC; CDR3 protein: CASSLGDRGQETQYF
V gene: TRBV29-1; J gene: TRBJ2-1; D gene: NA; clone size: once; CDR3 DNA: TGCAGCGTTGAAAGGAGGGGCCAAAACAATGAGCAGTTCTTC; CDR3 protein: CSVERRGQNNEQFF
V gene: TRBV6-4; J gene: TRBJ1-6; D gene: NA; clone size: NA; CDR3 DNA: TGTGCCAGCAGTCCAACTATACAAAATTCACCCCTCCACTTT; CDR3 protein: CASSPTIQNSPLHF
V gene: TRBV21-1; J gene: TRBJ1-3; D gene: NA; clone size: NA; CDR3 DNA: TGTGCCAGCAGCCACCTACCGGACAACCGGGGAAACACCATATATTTT; CDR3 protein: CASSHLPDNRGNTIYF
V gene: TRBV7-9; J gene: TRBJ2-7; D gene: NA; clone size: NA; CDR3 DNA: TGTGCCAGCAGCTCCCAGGAGGGTCGAGTAGGCTACGAGCAGTACTTC; CDR3 protein: CASSSQEGRVGYEQYF
V gene: TRBV18; J gene: TRBJ2-7; D gene: NA; clone size: once; CDR3 DNA: TGTGCCAGCTCACCCGGGACTGGGGGGTACGAGCAGTACTTC; CDR3 protein: CASSPGTGGYEQYF
V gene: TRBV11-3; J gene: TRBJ2-1; D gene: NA; clone size: NA; CDR3 DNA: TGTGCCAGCAGCTCCAGAGAGCGCTCCTACAATGAGCAGTTCTTC; CDR3 protein: CASSSRERSYNEQFF
V gene: TRBV7-8; J gene: TRBJ1-1; D gene: NA; clone size: NA; CDR3 DNA: TGTGCCAGCAGCATAGGGGTGGGAGGTCGTAAAACTGAAGCTTTCTTT; CDR3 protein: CASSIGVGGRKTEAFF
V gene: TRBV28; J gene: TRBJ2-7; D gene: TRBD1; clone size: NA; CDR3 DNA: TGTGCCAGCAGTTCCCGGACAGGGTCGGACTTCTACGAGCAGTACTTC; CDR3 protein: CASSSRTGSDFYEQYF
V gene: TRBV19; J gene: TRBJ1-5; D gene: TRBD1; clone size: few; CDR3 DNA: TGTGCCAGTTGGGCAACAGGGGGCAATCAGCCCCAGCATTTT; CDR3 protein: CASWATGGNQPQHF
V gene: TRBV11-3; J gene: TRBJ1-1; D gene: NA; clone size: NA; CDR3 DNA: TGTGCCAGCAGCTTAGACCATAATCAGGGCACTGAAGCTTTCTTT; CDR3 protein: CASSLDHNQGTEAFF
V gene: TRBV5-4; J gene: TRBJ2-7; D gene: TRBD1; clone size: NA; CDR3 DNA: TGTGCCAGCAGCTTGTTCGGAGACAGGGGATCCTACGAGCAGTACTTC; CDR3 protein: CASSLFGDRGSYEQYF
V gene: TRBV18; J gene: TRBJ1-1; D gene: NA; clone size: NA; CDR3 DNA: TGTGCCAGCTCACCACCAGAGACCTGGACTCCTGAAGCTTTCTTT; CDR3 protein: CASSPPETWTPEAFF
V gene: TRBV28; J gene: TRBJ2-7; D gene: TRBD2; clone size: NA; CDR3 DNA: TGTGCCAGCAGTTTAAGGACTAGCGGGGGCTACGAGCAGTACTTC; CDR3 protein: CASSLRTSGGYEQYF
V gene: TRBV7-6; J gene: TRBJ1-3; D gene: TRBD1; clone size: NA; CDR3 DNA: TGTGCCAGCAGCTTTACTCCGGACAGGTCGAACTCTGGAAACACCATATATTTT; CDR3 protein: CASSFTPDRSNSGNTIYF
V gene: TRBV6-5; J gene: TRBJ1-1; D gene: NA; clone size: once; CDR3 DNA: TGTGCCAGCAGTAGCTACAGCTTACAGAACACTGAAGCTTTCTTT; CDR3 protein: CASSSYSLQNTEAFF
V gene: TRBV19; J gene: TRBJ2-7; D gene: TRBD1; clone size: NA; CDR3 DNA: TGTGCCACCGCCGAGGGACAGGGGGACTACGAGCAGTACTTC; CDR3 protein: CATAEGQGDYEQYF
V gene: TRBV7-9; J gene: TRBJ2-7; D gene: TRBD1; clone size: NA; CDR3 DNA: TGTGCCAGCAGCTCGGACAGGGACGCCGAGCAGTACTTC; CDR3 protein: CASSSDRDAEQYF
V gene: TRBV7-9; J gene: TRBJ2-3; D gene: TRBD2; clone size: NA; CDR3 DNA: TGTGCCAGCAGCTTAGACGGACTAGCGGCCACAGATACGCAGTATTTT; CDR3 protein: CASSLDGLAATDTQYF
V gene: TRBV7-9; J gene: TRBJ2-5; D gene: NA; clone size: NA; CDR3 DNA: TGTGCCAGCAGCCACGCTCTACAAGAGACCCAGTACTTC; CDR3 protein: CASSHALQETQYF
V gene: TRBV5-1; J gene: TRBJ1-1; D gene: TRBD1; clone size: NA; CDR3 DNA: TGCGCCAGCAGCCTGGGACAGGGTAGGCCGAACACTGAAGCTTTCTTT; CDR3 protein: CASSLGQGRPNTEAFF
V gene: TRBV4-1; J gene: TRBJ1-2; D gene: TRBD1; clone size: NA; CDR3 DNA: TGCGCCAGCAGCCCGACAGGGGAGGAAGCCTATGGCTACACCTTC; CDR3 protein: CASSPTGEEAYGYTF
V gene: TRBV27; J gene: TRBJ1-2; D gene: NA; clone size: NA; CDR3 DNA: TGTGCCAGCAGTTTACCGGGGGGGGGCTACACCTTC; CDR3 protein: CASSLPGGGYTF
V gene: TRBV7-9; J gene: TRBJ2-3; D gene: TRBD2; clone size: NA; CDR3 DNA: TGTGCCAGCCCTAGCGGATCTAGCACAGATACGCAGTATTTT; CDR3 protein: CASPSGSSTDTQYF
V gene: TRBV27; J gene: TRBJ2-7; D gene: NA; clone size: NA; CDR3 DNA: TGTGCCAGCGCTGAGGTGCCGTTAGTCCACGAGCAGTACTTC; CDR3 protein: CASAEVPLVHEQYF
V gene: TRBV27; J gene: TRBJ1-1; D gene: NA; clone size: NA; CDR3 DNA: TGTGCCAGCAGCTTAACCCCACGTCAGGGAAACACTGAAGCTTTCTTT; CDR3 protein: CASSLTPRQGNTEAFF
V gene: TRBV19; J gene: TRBJ1-1; D gene: NA; clone size: NA; CDR3 DNA: TGTGCCAGTAGTATTAGTTTCTGGGGCGATGACACTGAAGCTTTCTTT; CDR3 protein: CASSISFWGDDTEAFF
V gene: TRBV27; J gene: TRBJ2-5; D gene: TRBD2; clone size: once; CDR3 DNA: TGTGCCAGCAGTTTAAAGCGGGGGGGCTCAGAGACCCAGTACTTC; CDR3 protein: CASSLKRGGSETQYF
V gene: TRBV2; J gene: TRBJ1-2; D gene: NA; clone size: NA; CDR3 DNA: TGTGCCAGCAGACAGGGTATCTCAGCTAACTATGGCTACACCTTC; CDR3 protein: CASRQGISANYGYTF
V gene: TRBV15; J gene: TRBJ2-1; D gene: NA; clone size: medium-sized; CDR3 DNA: TGTGCCACCAGCTCCCGAGACAGTGCCAGGGATGAGCAGTTCTTC; CDR3 protein: CATSSRDSARDEQFF
V gene: TRBV2; J gene: TRBJ2-7; D gene: NA; clone size: few; CDR3 DNA: TGTGCCAGCAGTGAAGGCAGGGCGTACGAGCAGTACTTC; CDR3 protein: CASSEGRAYEQYF
V gene: TRBV10-3; J gene: TRBJ1-5; D gene: NA; clone size: NA; CDR3 DNA: TGTGCCATCAGTCGATGGAACGGCGCGGCCACAAATCAGCCCCAGCATTTT; CDR3 protein: CAISRWNGAATNQPQHF
V gene: TRBV4-1; J gene: TRBJ1-2; D gene: NA; clone size: few; CDR3 DNA: TGCGCCAGCAGCCAAGTAGGGGAAGACTATGGCTACACCTTC; CDR3 protein: CASSQVGEDYGYTF
V gene: TRBV18; J gene: TRBJ1-2; D gene: NA; clone size: few; CDR3 DNA: TGTGCCAGCTCACCGGTCGAGATTAACTATGGCTACACCTTC; CDR3 protein: CASSPVEINYGYTF
V gene: TRBV7-6; J gene: TRBJ1-1; D gene: NA; clone size: NA; CDR3 DNA: TGTGCCAGCAGCTTAGGTAGTAGAACTGAAGCTTTCTTT; CDR3 protein: CASSLGSRTEAFF
V gene: TRBV7-9; J gene: TRBJ2-3; D gene: TRBD2; clone size: NA; CDR3 DNA: TGTGCCAGCAGCTCCCCACTTAGCGGGATCTCCACAGATACGCAGTATTTT; CDR3 protein: CASSSPLSGISTDTQYF
V gene: TRBV28; J gene: TRBJ1-1; D gene: NA; clone size: once; CDR3 DNA: TGTGCCAGCAGTTTGTTGGCAGTTCGAACTGAAGCTTTCTTT; CDR3 protein: CASSLLAVRTEAFF
V gene: TRBV30; J gene: TRBJ1-6; D gene: NA; clone size: NA; CDR3 DNA: TGTGCCTGGAGTCAGGGGACAACTAATTCACCCCTCCACTTT; CDR3 protein: CAWSQGTTNSPLHF
V gene: TRBV5-6; J gene: TRBJ2-1; D gene: NA; clone size: NA; CDR3 DNA: TGTGCCAGCAGCTTGGGGACACGATCTTTGGGGCAGTTCTTC; CDR3 protein: CASSLGTRSLGQFF
V gene: TRBV28; J gene: TRBJ1-2; D gene: NA; clone size: NA; CDR3 DNA: TGTGCCAGCAGTCCAGCCCTCCTGCAGACTCTCGGGGAGGGCTACACCTTC; CDR3 protein: CASSPALLQTLGEGYTF
V gene: TRBV5-1; J gene: TRBJ2-1; D gene: NA; clone size: NA; CDR3 DNA: TGCGCCAGCATCCGGGACACCGACAATGAGCAGTTCTTC; CDR3 protein: CASIRDTDNEQFF
V gene: TRBV10-3; J gene: TRBJ2-1; D gene: TRBD2; clone size: once; CDR3 DNA: TGTGCCATCAGTGACCCAACTAGCGGGGGCCGTACCTACAATGAGCAGTTCTTC; CDR3 protein: CAISDPTSGGRTYNEQFF
V gene: TRBV6-5; J gene: TRBJ2-1; D gene: TRBD2; clone size: NA; CDR3 DNA: TGTGCCAGCAGTTACTCATCTAGCGGCAATGAGCAGTTCTTC; CDR3 protein: CASSYSSSGNEQFF
V gene: TRBV5-1; J gene: TRBJ2-5; D gene: NA; clone size: NA; CDR3 DNA: TGCGCCAGCAGCTTTAGACCTAGCGACCAAGAGACCCAGTACTTC; CDR3 protein: CASSFRPSDQETQYF
V gene: TRBV7-9; J gene: TRBJ2-7; D gene: TRBD2; clone size: NA; CDR3 DNA: TGTGCCAGCAGCTTAGCGTTTGGGGGGGTATCCTACGAGCAGTACTTC; CDR3 protein: CASSLAFGGVSYEQYF